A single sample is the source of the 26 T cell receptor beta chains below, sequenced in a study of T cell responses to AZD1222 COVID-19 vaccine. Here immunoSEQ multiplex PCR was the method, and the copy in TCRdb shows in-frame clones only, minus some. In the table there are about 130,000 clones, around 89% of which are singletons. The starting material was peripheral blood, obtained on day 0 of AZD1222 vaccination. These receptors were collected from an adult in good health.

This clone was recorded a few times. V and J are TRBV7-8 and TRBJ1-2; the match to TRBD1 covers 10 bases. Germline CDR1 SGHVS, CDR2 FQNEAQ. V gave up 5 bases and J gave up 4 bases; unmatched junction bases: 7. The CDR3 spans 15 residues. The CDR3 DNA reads TGTGCCAGCAGCCCTCGGGACAGGGGAGCCTATGGCTACACCTTC. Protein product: CASSPRDRGAYGYTF.

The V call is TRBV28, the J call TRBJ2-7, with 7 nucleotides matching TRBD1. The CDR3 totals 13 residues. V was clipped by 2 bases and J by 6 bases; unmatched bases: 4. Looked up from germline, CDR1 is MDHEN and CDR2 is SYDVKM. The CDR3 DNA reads TGTGCCAGCAGTTTACAAACAGGGGTCGAGCAGTACTTC. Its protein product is CASSLQTGVEQYF.

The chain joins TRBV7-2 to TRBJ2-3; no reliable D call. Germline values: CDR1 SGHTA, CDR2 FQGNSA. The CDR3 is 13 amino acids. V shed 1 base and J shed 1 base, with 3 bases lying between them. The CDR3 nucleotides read TGTGCCAGCAGCTTAGTGGGCACAGATACGCAGTATTTT. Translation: CASSLVGTDTQYF.

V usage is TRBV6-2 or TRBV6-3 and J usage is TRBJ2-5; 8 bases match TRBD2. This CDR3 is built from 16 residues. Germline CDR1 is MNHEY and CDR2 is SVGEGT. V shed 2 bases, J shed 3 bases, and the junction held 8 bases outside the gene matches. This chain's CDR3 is CASSYSTGGVKETQYF. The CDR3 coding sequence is TGTGCCAGCAGTTACAGTACGGGGGGGGTTAAAGAGACCCAGTACTTC.

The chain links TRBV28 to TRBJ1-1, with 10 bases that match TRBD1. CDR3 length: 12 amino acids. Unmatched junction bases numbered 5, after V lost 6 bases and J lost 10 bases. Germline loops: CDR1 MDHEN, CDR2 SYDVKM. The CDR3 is CASRGGQGGAFF. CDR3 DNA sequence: TGTGCCAGCAGAGGCGGACAGGGGGGAGCTTTCTTT.

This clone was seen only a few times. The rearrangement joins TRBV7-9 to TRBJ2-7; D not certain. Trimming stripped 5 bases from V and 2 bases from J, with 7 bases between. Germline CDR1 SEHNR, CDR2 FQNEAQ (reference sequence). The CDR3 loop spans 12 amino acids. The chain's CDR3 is CASSTLTYEQYF. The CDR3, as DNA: TGTGCCAGCAGCACCCTGACCTACGAGCAGTACTTC. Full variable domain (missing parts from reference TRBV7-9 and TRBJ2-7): DTGVSQNPRHKITKRGQNVTFRCDPISEHNRLYWYRQTLGQGPEFLTYFQNEAQLEKSRLLSDRFSAERPKGSFSTLEIQRTEQGDSAMYLCASSTLTYEQYFGPGTRLTVT.

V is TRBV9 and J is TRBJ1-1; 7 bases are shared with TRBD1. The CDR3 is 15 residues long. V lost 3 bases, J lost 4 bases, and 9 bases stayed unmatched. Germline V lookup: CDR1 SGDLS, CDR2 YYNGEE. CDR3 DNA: TGTGCCAGCAGCGCCGAGACAGGGTTGACCACTGAAGCTTTCTTT. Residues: CASSAETGLTTEAFF. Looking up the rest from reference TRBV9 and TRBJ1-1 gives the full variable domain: DSGVTQTPKHLITATGQRVTLRCSPRSGDLSVYWYQQSLDQGLQFLIQYYNGEERAKGNILERFSAQQFPDLHSELNLSSLELGDSALYFCASSAETGLTTEAFFGQGTRLTVV.

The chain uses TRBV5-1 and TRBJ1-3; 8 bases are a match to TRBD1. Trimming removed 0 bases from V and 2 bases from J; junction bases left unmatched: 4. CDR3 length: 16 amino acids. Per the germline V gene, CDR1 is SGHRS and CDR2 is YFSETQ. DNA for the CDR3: TGCGCCAGCAGCTTGGGGGGACAGGACACTGGAAACACCATATATTTT. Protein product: CASSLGGQDTGNTIYF.

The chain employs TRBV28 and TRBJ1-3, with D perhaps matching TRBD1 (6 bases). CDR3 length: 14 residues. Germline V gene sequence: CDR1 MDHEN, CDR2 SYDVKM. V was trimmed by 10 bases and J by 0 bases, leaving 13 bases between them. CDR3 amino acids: CATQDRSSGNTIYF. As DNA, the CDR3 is TGTGCCACCCAAGACAGGAGCTCTGGAAACACCATATATTTT.

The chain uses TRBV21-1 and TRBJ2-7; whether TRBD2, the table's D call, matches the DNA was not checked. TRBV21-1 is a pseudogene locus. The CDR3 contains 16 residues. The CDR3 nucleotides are TGTGCCAGCAGCGCCCTGCGACTACTATTCTCCTACGAGCAGTACTTC. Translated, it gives CASSALRLLFSYEQYF.

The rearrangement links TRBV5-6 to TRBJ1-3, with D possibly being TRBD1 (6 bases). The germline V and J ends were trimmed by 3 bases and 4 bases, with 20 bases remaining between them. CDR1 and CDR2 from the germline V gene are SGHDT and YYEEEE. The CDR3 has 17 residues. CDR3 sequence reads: CASSWVDRTGSGNTIYF. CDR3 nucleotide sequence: TGTGCCAGCAGCTGGGTGGACCGTACAGGGTCCGGAAACACCATATATTTT.

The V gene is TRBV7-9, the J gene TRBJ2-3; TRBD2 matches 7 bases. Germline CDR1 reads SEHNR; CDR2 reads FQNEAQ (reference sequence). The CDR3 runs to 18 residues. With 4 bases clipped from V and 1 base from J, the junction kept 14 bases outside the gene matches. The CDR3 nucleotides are TGTGCCAGCAGCTCACCACCAGGGACGGGGGGTGGCACAGATACGCAGTATTTT. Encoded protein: CASSSPPGTGGGTDTQYF.

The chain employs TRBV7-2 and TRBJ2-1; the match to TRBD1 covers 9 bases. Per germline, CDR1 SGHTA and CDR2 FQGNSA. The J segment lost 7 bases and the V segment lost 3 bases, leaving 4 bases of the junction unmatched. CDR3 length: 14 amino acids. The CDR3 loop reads CASSFGTGLNEQFF. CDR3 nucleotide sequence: TGTGCCAGCAGCTTCGGGACAGGGTTAAATGAGCAGTTCTTC.

The CDR3 DNA reads as TGTGCCAGCAGTTTCGGGCCGGGACAGGCGGACTCCTACGAGCAGTACTTC. Translation gives CASSFGPGQADSYEQYF. The J gene is TRBJ2-7, the V gene TRBV28; TRBD1 matches at 8 bases. Germline-derived CDR1 and CDR2 are MDHEN and SYDVKM. V dropped 3 bases and J dropped 0; count of bases not matched to a gene: 10. This CDR3 has 17 residues.

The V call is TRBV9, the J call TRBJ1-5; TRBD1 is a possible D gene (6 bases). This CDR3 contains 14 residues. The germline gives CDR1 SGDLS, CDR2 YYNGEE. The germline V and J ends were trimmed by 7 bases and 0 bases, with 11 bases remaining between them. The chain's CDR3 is CASGGGNSNQPQHF. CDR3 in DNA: TGTGCCAGCGGAGGGGGGAATAGCAATCAGCCCCAGCATTTT.

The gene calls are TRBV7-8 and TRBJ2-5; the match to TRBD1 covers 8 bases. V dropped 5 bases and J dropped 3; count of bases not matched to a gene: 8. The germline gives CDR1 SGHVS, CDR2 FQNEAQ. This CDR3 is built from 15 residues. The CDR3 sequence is CASSPGGGWKETQYF. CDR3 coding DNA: TGTGCCAGCAGCCCAGGGGGCGGATGGAAAGAGACCCAGTACTTC.

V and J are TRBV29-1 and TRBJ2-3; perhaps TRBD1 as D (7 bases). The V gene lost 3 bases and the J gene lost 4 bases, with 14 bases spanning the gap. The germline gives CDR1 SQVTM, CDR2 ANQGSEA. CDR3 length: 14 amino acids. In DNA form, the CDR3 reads TGCAGCGTTGAGGGGGGCAGGGGGGCAGATACGCAGTATTTT. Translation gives CSVEGGRGADTQYF.

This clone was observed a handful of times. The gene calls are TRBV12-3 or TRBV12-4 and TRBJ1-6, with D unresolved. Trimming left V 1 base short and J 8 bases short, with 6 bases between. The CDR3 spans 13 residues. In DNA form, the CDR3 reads TGTGCCAGCAGTTTAGACAGTGATTCACCCCTCCACTTT. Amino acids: CASSLDSDSPLHF.

The chain's CDR3 is CASSPGDFEKLFF. The CDR3 bases are TGTGCCAGCAGCCCAGGGGATTTCGAAAAACTGTTTTTT. The chain couples TRBV7-9 to TRBJ1-4; the D gene is possibly TRBD1 (6 bases). The germline gives CDR1 SEHNR, CDR2 FQNEAQ (reference sequence). V was clipped by 5 bases and J by 8 bases, with 12 bases between them. The CDR3 runs 13 residues.

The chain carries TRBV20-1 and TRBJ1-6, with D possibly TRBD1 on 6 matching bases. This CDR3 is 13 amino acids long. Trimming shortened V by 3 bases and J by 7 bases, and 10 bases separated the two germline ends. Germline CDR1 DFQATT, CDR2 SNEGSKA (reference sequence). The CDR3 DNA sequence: TGCAGTGCTAGTCTCGGACAGAATTCACCCCTCCACTTT. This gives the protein CSASLGQNSPLHF.

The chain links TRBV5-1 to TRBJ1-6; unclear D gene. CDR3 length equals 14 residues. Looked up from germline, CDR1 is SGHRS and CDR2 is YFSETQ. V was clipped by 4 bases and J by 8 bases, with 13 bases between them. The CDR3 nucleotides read TGCGCCAGCAGCCACCGGATCGAGGATTCACCCCTCCACTTT. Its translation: CASSHRIEDSPLHF.

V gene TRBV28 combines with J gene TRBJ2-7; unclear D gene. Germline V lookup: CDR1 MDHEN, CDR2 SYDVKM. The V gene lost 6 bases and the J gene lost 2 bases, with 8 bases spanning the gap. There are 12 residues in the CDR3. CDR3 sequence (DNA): TGTGCCAGCAGGACCAACACCTACGAGCAGTACTTC. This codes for CASRTNTYEQYF.

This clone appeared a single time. CDR3 coding DNA: TGTGCCAGCAGTTTGACAGGGCGGCGCTCTTTCTTT. Translated: CASSLTGRRSFF. This rearrangement joins TRBV28 to TRBJ1-1; 7 bases agree with TRBD1. Per the germline V gene, CDR1 is MDHEN and CDR2 is SYDVKM. The CDR3 runs 12 residues. The junction had 7 bases not matched to a gene; V was cut back by 3 bases and J by 12 bases.

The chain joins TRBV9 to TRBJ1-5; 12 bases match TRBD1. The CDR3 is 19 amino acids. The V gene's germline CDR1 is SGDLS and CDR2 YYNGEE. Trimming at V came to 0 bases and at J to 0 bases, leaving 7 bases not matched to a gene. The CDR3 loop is CASSVGVRDRGHSNQPQHF. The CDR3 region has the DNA TGTGCCAGCAGCGTAGGGGTAAGGGACAGGGGGCATAGCAATCAGCCCCAGCATTTT.

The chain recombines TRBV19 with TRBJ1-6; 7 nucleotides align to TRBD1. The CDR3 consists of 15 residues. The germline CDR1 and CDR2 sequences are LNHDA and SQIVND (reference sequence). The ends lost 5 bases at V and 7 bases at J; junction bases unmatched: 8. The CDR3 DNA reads TGTGCCAGTAGTTTAGGACAGGTCTGGAATTCACCCCTCCACTTT. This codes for CASSLGQVWNSPLHF.

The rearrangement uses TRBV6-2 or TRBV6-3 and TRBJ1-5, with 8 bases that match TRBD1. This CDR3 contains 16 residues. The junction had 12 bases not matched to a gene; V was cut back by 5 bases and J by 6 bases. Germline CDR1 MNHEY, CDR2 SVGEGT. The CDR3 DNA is TGTGCCAGCAGTCAGATAAAGGCAGGGGGCATTCAGCCCCAGCATTTT. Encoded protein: CASSQIKAGGIQPQHF.